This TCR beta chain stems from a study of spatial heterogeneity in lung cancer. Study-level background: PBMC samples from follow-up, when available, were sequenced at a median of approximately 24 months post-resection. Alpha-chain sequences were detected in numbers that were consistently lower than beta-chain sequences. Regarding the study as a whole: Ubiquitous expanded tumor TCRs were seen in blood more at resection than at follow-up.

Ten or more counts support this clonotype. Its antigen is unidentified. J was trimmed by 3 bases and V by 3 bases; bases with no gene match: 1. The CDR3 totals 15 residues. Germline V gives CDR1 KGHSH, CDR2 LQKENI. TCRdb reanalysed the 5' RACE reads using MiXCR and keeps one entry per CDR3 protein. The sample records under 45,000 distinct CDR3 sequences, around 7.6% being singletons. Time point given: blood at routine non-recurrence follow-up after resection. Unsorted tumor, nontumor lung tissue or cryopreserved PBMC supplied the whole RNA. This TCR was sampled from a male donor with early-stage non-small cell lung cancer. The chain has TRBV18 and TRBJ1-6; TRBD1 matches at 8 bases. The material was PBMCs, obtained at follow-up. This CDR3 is CASSPDRVYNSPLHF. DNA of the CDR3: TGTGCCAGCTCACCGGACAGGGTCTATAATTCACCCCTCCACTTT.